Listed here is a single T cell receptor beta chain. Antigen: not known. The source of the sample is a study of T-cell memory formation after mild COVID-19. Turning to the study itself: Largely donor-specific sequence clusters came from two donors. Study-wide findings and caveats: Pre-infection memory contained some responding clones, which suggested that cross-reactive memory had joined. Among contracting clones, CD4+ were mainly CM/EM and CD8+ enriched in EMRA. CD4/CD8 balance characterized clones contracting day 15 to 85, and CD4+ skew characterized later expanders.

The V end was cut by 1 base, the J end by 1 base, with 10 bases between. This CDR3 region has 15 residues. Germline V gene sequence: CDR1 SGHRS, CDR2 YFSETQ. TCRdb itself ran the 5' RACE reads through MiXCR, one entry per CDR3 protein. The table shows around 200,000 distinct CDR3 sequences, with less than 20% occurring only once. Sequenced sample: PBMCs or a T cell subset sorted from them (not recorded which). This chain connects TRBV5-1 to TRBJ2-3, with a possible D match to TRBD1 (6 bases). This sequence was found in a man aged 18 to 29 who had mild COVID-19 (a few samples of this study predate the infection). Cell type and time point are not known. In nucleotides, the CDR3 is TGCGCCAGCAGCTTGTCAGGGGCAGGCACAGATACGCAGTATTTT. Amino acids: CASSLSGAGTDTQYF.